The present T cell receptor beta chain was sequenced within a study of T-cell reconstitution after alpha-beta-depleted transplantation in children. This clonotype was observed at least ten times. Trimming took 1 base from V and 3 from J; bases not matched to a gene: 7. This CDR3 is built from 16 residues. The germline gives CDR1 SGHKS, CDR2 YYEKEE (reference sequence). The library targeted TCRbeta and was prepared with unique molecular identifiers. TCRdb redid the calling of the PCR reads with MiXCR, one entry per CDR3 protein. The sample contains 90,000 to 100,000 distinct CDR3 sequences, 12% of which appear only once.

J is TRBJ2-1 and V is TRBV5-5; 7 bases agree with TRBD1. This receptor was obtained from a human donor who donated a stem cell graft to a child with inherited bone marrow failure. The sample in question was PBMCs from the stem cell graft donor, obtained from the stem cell graft. Written as DNA, the CDR3 is TGTGCCAGCAGCTTGTTCCTACAGGGGCACTACAATGAGCAGTTCTTC. Translating it yields CASSLFLQGHYNEQFF.